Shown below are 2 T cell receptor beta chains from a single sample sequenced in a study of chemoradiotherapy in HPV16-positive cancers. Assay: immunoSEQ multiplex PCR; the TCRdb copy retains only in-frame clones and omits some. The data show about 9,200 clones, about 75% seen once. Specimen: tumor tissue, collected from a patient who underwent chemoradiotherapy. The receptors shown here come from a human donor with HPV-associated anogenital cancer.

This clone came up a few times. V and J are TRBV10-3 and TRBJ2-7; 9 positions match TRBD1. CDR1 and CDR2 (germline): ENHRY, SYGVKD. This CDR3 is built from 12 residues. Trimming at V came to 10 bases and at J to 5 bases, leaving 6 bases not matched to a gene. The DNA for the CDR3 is TGTGCCACCCCGGGACAGGGCCACGAGCAGTACTTC. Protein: CATPGQGHEQYF.

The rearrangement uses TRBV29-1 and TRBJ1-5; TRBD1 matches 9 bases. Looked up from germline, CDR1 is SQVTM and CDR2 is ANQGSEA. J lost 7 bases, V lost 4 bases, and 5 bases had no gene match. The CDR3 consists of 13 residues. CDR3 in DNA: TGCAGCGTTGGGGACAGGGCGGCCCAGCCCCAGCATTTT. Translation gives CSVGDRAAQPQHF.